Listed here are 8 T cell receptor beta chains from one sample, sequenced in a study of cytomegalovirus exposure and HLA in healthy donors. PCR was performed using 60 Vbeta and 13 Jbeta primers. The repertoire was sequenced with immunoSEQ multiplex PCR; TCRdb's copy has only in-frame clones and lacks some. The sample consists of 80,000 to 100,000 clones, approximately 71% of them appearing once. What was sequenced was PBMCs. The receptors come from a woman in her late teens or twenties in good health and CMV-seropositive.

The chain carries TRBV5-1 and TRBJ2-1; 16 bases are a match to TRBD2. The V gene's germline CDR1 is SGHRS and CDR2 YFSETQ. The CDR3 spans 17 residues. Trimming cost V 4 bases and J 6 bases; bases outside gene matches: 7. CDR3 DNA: TGCGCCAGCAGCCAAGGGACTAGCGGGGGGGCGGGCAATGAGCAGTTCTTC. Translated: CASSQGTSGGAGNEQFF. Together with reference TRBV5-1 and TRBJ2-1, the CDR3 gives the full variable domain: KAGVTQTPRYLIKTRGQQVTLSCSPISGHRSVSWYQQTPGQGLQFLFEYFSETQRNKGNFPGRFSGRQFSNSRSEMNVSTLELGDSALYLCASSQGTSGGAGNEQFFGPGTRLTVL.

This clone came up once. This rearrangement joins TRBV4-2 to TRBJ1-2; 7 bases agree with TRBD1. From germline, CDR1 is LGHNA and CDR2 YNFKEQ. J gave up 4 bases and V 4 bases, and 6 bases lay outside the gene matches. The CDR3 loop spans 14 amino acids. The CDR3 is CASSRTGPLYGYTF. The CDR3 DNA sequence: TGTGCCAGCAGCCGGACAGGCCCACTCTATGGCTACACCTTC.

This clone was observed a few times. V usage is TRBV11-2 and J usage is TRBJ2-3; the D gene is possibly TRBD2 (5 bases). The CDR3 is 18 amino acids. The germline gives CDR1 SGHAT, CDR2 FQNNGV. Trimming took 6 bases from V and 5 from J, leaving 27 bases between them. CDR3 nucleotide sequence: TGTGCCAGCAGATCCTCGAGGGCCTATCTAAACACCAAAGATACGCAGTATTTT. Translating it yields CASRSSRAYLNTKDTQYF. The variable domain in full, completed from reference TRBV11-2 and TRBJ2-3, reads EAGVAQSPRYKIIEKRQSVAFWCNPISGHATLYWYQQILGQGPKLLIQFQNNGVVDDSQLPKDRFSAERLKGVDSTLKIQPAKLEDSAVYLCASRSSRAYLNTKDTQYFGPGTRLTVL.

The chain's CDR3 is CASSRWLAGEGDTQYF. The CDR3 bases are TGTGCCAGCAGCAGGTGGCTAGCGGGGGAAGGAGATACGCAGTATTTT. The rearrangement joins TRBV21-1 to TRBJ2-3; TRBD2, the D gene given by the table, was not confirmed from the DNA. TRBV21-1 represents a pseudogene. CDR3 size: 16 residues.

The CDR3 DNA sequence: TGTGCCAGCAGCTTGCACGGACAGGGACAAGAGACCCAGTACTTC. Translated, it gives CASSLHGQGQETQYF. The V and J genes are TRBV5-6 and TRBJ2-5, with 8 bases aligning to TRBD1. The CDR3 covers 15 residues. J lost 2 bases, V lost 1 base, and 4 bases had no gene match. The germline V gene has CDR1 SGHDT and CDR2 YYEEEE.

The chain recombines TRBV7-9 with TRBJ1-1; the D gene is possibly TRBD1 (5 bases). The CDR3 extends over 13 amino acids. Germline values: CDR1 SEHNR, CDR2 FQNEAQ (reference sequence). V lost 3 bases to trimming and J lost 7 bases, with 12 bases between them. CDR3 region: CASSFIGVGEAFF. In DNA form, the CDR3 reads TGTGCCAGCAGCTTTATAGGGGTCGGTGAAGCTTTCTTT.

This CDR3 is CASSEVPGCDNQPQHF. CDR3 bases: TGTGCCAGCAGTGAAGTGCCAGGGTGCGACAATCAGCCCCAGCATTTT. The chain joins TRBV2 to TRBJ1-5; TRBD1 might be the D (5 bases). The ends were cut back, 1 base at V and 3 bases at J, with 13 bases in the middle. This CDR3 has 16 amino acids. Germline values: CDR1 SNHLY, CDR2 FYNNEI.

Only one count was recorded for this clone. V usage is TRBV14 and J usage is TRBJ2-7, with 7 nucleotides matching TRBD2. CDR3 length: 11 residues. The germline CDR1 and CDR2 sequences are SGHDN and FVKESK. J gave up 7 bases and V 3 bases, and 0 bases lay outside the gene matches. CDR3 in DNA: TGTGCCAGCAGCCAGGGGGGGGAGCAGTACTTC. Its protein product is CASSQGGEQYF.